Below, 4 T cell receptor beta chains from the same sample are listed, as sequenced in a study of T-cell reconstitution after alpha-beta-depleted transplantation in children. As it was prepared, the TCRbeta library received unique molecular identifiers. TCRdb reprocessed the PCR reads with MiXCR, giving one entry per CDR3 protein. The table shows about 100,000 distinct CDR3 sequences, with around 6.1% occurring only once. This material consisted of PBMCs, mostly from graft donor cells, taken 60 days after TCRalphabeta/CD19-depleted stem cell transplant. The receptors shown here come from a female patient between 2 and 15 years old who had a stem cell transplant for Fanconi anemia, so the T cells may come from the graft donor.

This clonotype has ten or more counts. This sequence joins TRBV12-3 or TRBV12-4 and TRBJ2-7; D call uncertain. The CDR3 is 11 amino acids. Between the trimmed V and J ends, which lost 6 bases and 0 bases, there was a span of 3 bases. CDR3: CASSSSYEQYF. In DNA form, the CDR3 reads TGTGCCAGCAGCTCCTCCTACGAGCAGTACTTC.

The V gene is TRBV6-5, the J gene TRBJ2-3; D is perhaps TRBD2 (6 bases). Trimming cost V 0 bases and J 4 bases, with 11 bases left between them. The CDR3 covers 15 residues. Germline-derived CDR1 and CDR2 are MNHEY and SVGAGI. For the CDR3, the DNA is TGTGCCAGCAGTTACTCCTCGACTAGGGCAGATACGCAGTATTTT. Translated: CASSYSSTRADTQYF.

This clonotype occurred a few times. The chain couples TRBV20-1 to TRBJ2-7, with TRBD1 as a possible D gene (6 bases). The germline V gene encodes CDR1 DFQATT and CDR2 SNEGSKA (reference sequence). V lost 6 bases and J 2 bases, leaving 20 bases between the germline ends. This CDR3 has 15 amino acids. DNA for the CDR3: TGCAGTGCCCTCACTATACAGGGTCTAACCTACGAGCAGTACTTC. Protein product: CSALTIQGLTYEQYF.

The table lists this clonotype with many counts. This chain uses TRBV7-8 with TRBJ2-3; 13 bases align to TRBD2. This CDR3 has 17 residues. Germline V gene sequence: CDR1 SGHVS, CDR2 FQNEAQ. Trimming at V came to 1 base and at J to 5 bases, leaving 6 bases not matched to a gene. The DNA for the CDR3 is TGTGCCAGCAGCTTAGAAAGGACTAGCGGGAGTGGAGATACGCAGTATTTT. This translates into CASSLERTSGSGDTQYF.